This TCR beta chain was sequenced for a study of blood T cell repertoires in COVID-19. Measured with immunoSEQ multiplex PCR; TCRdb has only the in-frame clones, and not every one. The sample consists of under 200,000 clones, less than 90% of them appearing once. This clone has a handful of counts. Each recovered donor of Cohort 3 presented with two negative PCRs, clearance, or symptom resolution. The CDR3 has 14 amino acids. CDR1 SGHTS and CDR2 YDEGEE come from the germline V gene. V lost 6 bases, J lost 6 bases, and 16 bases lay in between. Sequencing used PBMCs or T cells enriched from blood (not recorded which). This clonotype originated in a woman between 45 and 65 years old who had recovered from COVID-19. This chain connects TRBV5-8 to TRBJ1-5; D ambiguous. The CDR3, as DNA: TGTGCCAGCACCCAGAGGAGGGCCAGTCAGCCCCAGCATTTT. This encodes CASTQRRASQPQHF.